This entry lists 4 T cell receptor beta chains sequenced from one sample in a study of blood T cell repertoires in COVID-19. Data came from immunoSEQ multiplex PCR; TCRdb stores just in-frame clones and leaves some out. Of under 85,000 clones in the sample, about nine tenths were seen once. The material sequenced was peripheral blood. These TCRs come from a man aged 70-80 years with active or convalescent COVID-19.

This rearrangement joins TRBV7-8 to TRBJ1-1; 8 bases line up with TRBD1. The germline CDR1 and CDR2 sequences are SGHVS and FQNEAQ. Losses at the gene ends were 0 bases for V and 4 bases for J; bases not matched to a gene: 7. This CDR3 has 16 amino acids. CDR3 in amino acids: CASSLADRVGITEAFF. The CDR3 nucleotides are TGTGCCAGCAGCTTAGCGGACAGGGTAGGGATCACTGAAGCTTTCTTT.

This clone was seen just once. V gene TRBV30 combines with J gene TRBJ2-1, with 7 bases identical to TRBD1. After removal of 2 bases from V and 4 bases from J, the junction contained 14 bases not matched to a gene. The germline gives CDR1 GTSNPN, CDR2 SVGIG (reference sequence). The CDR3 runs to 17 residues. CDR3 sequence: CAWSPSLNRGYYNEQFF. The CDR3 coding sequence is TGTGCCTGGAGTCCCTCGCTAAACAGGGGATATTACAATGAGCAGTTCTTC.

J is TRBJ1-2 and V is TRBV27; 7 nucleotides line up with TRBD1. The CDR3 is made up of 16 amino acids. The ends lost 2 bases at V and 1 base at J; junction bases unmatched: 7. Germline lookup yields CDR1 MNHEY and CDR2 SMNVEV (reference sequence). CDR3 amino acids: CASSLTGAKLNYGYTF. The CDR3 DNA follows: TGTGCCAGCAGTTTAACAGGGGCCAAACTTAACTATGGCTACACCTTC.

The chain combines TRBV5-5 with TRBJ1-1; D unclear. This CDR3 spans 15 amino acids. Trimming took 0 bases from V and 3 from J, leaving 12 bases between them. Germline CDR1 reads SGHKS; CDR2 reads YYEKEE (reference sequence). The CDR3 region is CASSLVPGGYTEAFF. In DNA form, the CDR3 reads TGTGCCAGCAGCTTGGTTCCGGGAGGCTACACTGAAGCTTTCTTT. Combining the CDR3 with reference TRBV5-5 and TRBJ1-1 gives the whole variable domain DAGVTQSPTHLIKTRGQQVTLRCSPISGHKSVSWYQQVLGQGPQFIFQYYEKEERGRGNFPDRFSARQFPNYSSELNVNALLLGDSALYLCASSLVPGGYTEAFFGQGTRLTVV.